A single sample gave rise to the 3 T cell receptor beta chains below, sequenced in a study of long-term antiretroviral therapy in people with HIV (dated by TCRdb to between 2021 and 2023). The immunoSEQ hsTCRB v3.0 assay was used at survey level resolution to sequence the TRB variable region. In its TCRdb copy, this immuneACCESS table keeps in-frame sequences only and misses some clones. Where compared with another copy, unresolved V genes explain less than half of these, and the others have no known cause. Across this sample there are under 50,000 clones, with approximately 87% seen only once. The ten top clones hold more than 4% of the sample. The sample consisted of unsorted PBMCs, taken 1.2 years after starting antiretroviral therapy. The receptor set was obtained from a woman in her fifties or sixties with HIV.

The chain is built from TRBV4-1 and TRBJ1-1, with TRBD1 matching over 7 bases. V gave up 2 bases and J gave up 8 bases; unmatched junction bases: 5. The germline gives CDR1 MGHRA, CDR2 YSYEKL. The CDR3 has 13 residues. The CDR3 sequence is CASSQLQGLEAFF. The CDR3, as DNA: TGCGCCAGCAGCCAATTACAGGGGTTGGAAGCTTTCTTT.

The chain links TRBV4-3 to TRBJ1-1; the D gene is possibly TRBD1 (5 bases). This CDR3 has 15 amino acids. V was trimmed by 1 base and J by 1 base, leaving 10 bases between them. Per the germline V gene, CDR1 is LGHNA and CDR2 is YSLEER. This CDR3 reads CASSQATVGNTEAFF. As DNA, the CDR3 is TGCGCCAGCAGCCAAGCGACAGTAGGGAACACTGAAGCTTTCTTT.

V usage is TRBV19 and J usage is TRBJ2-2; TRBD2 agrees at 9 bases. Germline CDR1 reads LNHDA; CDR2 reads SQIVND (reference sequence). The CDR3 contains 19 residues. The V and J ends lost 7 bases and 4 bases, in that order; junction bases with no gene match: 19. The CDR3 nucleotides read TGTGCCAGTACCCCCGAGGGAGTAGGGCTAGCGGGGTCCACCGGGGAGCTGTTTTTT. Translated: CASTPEGVGLAGSTGELFF.